Listed below are T cell receptor beta chains from one sample, sequenced in a study of radiation and T cells in renal cell carcinoma. Only in-frame clones appear in the TCRdb table, and some are missing; sequencing was by immunoSEQ multiplex PCR. This sample has 140,000 or so clones, with 86% found just once. The sample consisted of blood, taken from a patient whose treatment included radiotherapy and nephrectomy. The receptors shown here come from a woman aged 45-59 years with renal cell carcinoma. Both conserved end residues are part of each CDR3. The D gene is left open where the match is weak. Rows give clone size only sometimes, using once, few, many, or a class for an expanded clone.

cdr3_nt: TGTGCCAGCAGTGGGGACTCCTATAATTCACCCCTCCACTTT
cdr3_aa: CASSGDSYNSPLHF
clone_size: -
v_call: TRBV25-1
d_call: -
j_call: TRBJ1-6

cdr3_nt: TGCGCCAGCAGCCAAGTCCAGGTTGGCCTCTACGAGCAGTACTTC
cdr3_aa: CASSQVQVGLYEQYF
clone_size: -
v_call: TRBV4-1
d_call: -
j_call: TRBJ2-7

cdr3_nt: TGTGCCAGCAGCGTACCGGGCACGACGAACACTGAAGCTTTCTTT
cdr3_aa: CASSVPGTTNTEAFF
clone_size: once
v_call: TRBV9
d_call: -
j_call: TRBJ1-1

cdr3_nt: TGTGCCTGGAGTGTACTAGGATCGGGGACCTCCTACGAGCAGTACTTC
cdr3_aa: CAWSVLGSGTSYEQYF
clone_size: -
v_call: TRBV30
d_call: -
j_call: TRBJ2-7

cdr3_nt: TGTGCCAGCAGAACACAGGGTTTGACTGGAAACACCATATATTTT
cdr3_aa: CASRTQGLTGNTIYF
clone_size: -
v_call: TRBV28
d_call: -
j_call: TRBJ1-3

cdr3_nt: TGTGCCAGCAGCTTGCCGGGAGCCCAAGAGACCCAGTACTTC
cdr3_aa: CASSLPGAQETQYF
clone_size: -
v_call: TRBV5-4
d_call: -
j_call: TRBJ2-5

cdr3_nt: TGTGCCAGCAGATATCCGGGGACAGGGGGCCTCCACTTT
cdr3_aa: CASRYPGTGGLHF
clone_size: -
v_call: TRBV6-5
d_call: TRBD1
j_call: TRBJ1-6

cdr3_nt: TGTGCCAGCAGTTTGATACTGAGGCCCCAGCATTTT
cdr3_aa: CASSLILRPQHF
clone_size: -
v_call: TRBV28
d_call: -
j_call: TRBJ1-5

cdr3_nt: TGTGCCAGCAGTTACACCGGGACACCTTACGAGCAGTACTTC
cdr3_aa: CASSYTGTPYEQYF
clone_size: -
v_call: TRBV6-6
d_call: -
j_call: TRBJ2-7

cdr3_nt: TGCGCCAGCAGTGATAGGCGGGGGACCCAAGAGACCCAGTACTTC
cdr3_aa: CASSDRRGTQETQYF
clone_size: -
v_call: TRBV10-1
d_call: TRBD2
j_call: TRBJ2-5

cdr3_nt: TGTGCCAGCAGCGTAGCGTCAGGCCAAGAGACCCAGTACTTC
cdr3_aa: CASSVASGQETQYF
clone_size: -
v_call: TRBV9
d_call: -
j_call: TRBJ2-5